This T cell receptor (beta chain) was documented in a study of HIV-infected patients and healthy controls. Study conclusions and caveats: Study cohorts differed slightly in age and sex, but this did not explain diversity differences. Compared with healthy controls, HIV-infected patients showed less CDR3 sharing between individuals.

This clonotype was recorded at least ten times. Its antigen is unidentified. All unsorted peripheral T cells were captured because whole blood was used without fractionation. The CDR3 length is 15 residues. Germline loops: CDR1 MRHNA, CDR2 SNTAGT. V lost 0 bases, J lost 0 bases, and 0 bases stayed unmatched. cDNA was made from approximately 0.55 ug RNA using alpha and beta constant primers. Separate chain-specific third strand synthesis with multiplexing indices produced the alpha and beta libraries. TCRdb reprocessed the 5' RACE reads via MiXCR and lists one record per CDR3 protein. This sample has roughly 18,000 distinct CDR3 sequences, with over 9% found just once.

The sequence was obtained from an adult in good health. The specimen sequenced was blood. The chain joins TRBV6-4 to TRBJ2-3, with TRBD2 identical over 7 bases. The chain's CDR3 is CASSDSAGSTDTQYF. CDR3 nucleotides: TGTGCCAGCAGTGACTCAGCGGGGAGCACAGATACGCAGTATTTT.